This T cell receptor beta chain was recorded in a study of cytomegalovirus exposure and HLA in healthy donors. Study background: When over 300 donors were genotyped, approximately 81% of them were found to fall in the Caucasian-associated ancestry cluster. Study-level points and caveats: Sequence variants that were highly shared formed a cluster that was likely a sequencing artifact. Most of the TCR beta V segments (in an earlier analysis) were productive either about 87% or about 30% of the time.

The V and J ends lost 6 bases and 3 bases, in that order; junction bases with no gene match: 4. Germline values: CDR1 MDHEN, CDR2 SYDVKM. The CDR3 contains 14 residues. The PCR had 60 Vbeta and 13 Jbeta primers. Only in-frame clones appear in the TCRdb table, and some are missing; sequencing was by immunoSEQ multiplex PCR. The profile covers fewer than 250,000 clones, with over 80% appearing a single time and about 1.2% taken by the ten largest. In regard to this clone: Its target is unknown.

This receptor was identified in a man aged 25 to 40 in good health and CMV-seronegative. This sequence joins TRBV28 and TRBJ1-5; 8 nucleotides line up with TRBD1. Sample: PBMCs. CDR3 nucleotide sequence: TGTGCCAGCAGAAAGGGACAGGTCAATCAGCCCCAGCATTTT. Residues: CASRKGQVNQPQHF.